The rows below give T cell receptor beta chains drawn from one sample of a study of cytomegalovirus exposure and HLA in healthy donors. This table comes from immunoSEQ multiplex PCR, and its TCRdb copy is limited to in-frame clones, with some not included. The sample includes 150,000 to 200,000 clones, around 82% of them seen just once. The sequenced sample was PBMCs. Receptor source: a boy aged 5 to 17 in good health and CMV-seronegative. Each CDR3 is given without its conserved first and last residue. Expanded clones are given a class, and other clones once, few, many or no size at all.

ASSRGDTDWETQY,.,TRBV5-1,TRBJ2-5,13
ASSYETSGRDEQF,.,TRBV6-6,TRBJ2-1,13
ASSLGAGRDSPLH,.,TRBV28,TRBJ1-6,13
AISRTVFEEQY,.,TRBV10-3,TRBJ2-7,11
ASSPTSHEQF,.,TRBV2,TRBJ2-1,10
ASSQGIRTGREKLF,.,TRBV28,TRBJ1-4,14
AWSVILGGNNSPLH,.,TRBV30,TRBJ1-6,14
ASSQGTVNRKGYT,.,TRBV5-6,TRBJ1-2,13
ASSQLGLAAITGELF,.,TRBV5-1,TRBJ2-2,15
ATSGGSYNEQF,once,TRBV5-6,TRBJ2-1,11
ASSTGAGVNQPQH,.,TRBV28,TRBJ1-5,13
ASRPTPGQRFTGELF,.,TRBV7-9,TRBJ2-2,15
ASSFGSDRSTDTQY,once,TRBV7-2,TRBJ2-3,14
ASTEEGPQSPLH,.,TRBV2,TRBJ1-6,12
ASSPKSGFPSHEQY,.,TRBV2,TRBJ2-7,14
ASSPATDRDYLGAF,.,TRBV9,TRBJ1-1,14
ASSLVYNSYEQY,.,TRBV5-6,TRBJ2-7,12
ASSQGSIPNTEAF,.,TRBV2,TRBJ1-1,13
ASSLKGRGEYNSPLH,.,TRBV7-2,TRBJ1-6,15
AWIRGSGNTIY,.,TRBV30,TRBJ1-3,11
ASSSPFDPSGEQF,once,TRBV13,TRBJ2-1,13
ASSQVWDRDGYT,.,TRBV4-2,TRBJ1-2,12
ASSVPGDGIYNEQF,.,TRBV6-1,TRBJ2-1,14
ASSLGLSTDTQY,.,TRBV7-9,TRBJ2-3,12
ASTVSGSTDTQY,.,TRBV9,TRBJ2-3,12
ASSQKQGWTYNSPLH,.,TRBV4-3,TRBJ1-6,15
ASSLVLITGSVSYNYGYT,.,TRBV5-1,TRBJ1-2,18
ASTRVPGVGTEAF,.,TRBV6-5,TRBJ1-1,13